This T cell receptor beta chain emerged from a study of STAT5B mutations in CD4+ large granular lymphocyte leukemia. The study, taken as a whole, reports: CD4-sorted patient repertoires seemed more clonal than healthy CD4+ repertoires. Compared with healthy controls (2/35), patient top clones favored TRBV06 (8/27). No patients shared main leukemic clonotypes, though roughly 27% appeared at low frequency elsewhere.

This was a survey-level run. The method was immunoSEQ multiplex PCR; TCRdb's version includes in-frame clones alone and lacks a portion of them. The repertoire has around 32,000 clones, roughly three quarters of them found once; the top ten carry 6.2%. Note on this clone: Its antigen remains unidentified.

Per germline, CDR1 SEHNR and CDR2 FQNEAQ (reference sequence). The V gene lost 4 bases and the J gene lost 6 bases, with 15 bases spanning the gap. The CDR3 spans 14 residues. This clonotype was obtained from a human donor in good health. Sequenced sample: CD4+ T cells from blood buffy coats. This chain connects TRBV7-9 to TRBJ1-1, with a possible D match to TRBD1 (6 bases). CDR3 sequence reads: CASSYSQGRAEAFF. The CDR3 DNA follows: TGTGCCAGCAGCTACTCACAGGGTCGGGCTGAAGCTTTCTTT.